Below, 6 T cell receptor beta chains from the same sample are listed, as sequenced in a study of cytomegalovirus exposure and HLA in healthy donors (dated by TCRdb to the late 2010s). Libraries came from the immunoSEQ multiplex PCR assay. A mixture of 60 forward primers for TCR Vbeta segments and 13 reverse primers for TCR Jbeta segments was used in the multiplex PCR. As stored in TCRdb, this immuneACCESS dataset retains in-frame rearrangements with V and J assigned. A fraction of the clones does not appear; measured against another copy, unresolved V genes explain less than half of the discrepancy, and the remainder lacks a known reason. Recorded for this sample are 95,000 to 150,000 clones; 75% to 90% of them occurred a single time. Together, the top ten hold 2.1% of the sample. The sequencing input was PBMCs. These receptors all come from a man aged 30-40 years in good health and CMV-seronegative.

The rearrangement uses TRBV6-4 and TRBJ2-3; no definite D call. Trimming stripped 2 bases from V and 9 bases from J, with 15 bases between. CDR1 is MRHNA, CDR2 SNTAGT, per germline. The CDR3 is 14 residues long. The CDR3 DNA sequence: TGTGCCAGCAGTGACCCTCGGCCGAAGGAGACGCAGTATTTT. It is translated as CASSDPRPKETQYF.

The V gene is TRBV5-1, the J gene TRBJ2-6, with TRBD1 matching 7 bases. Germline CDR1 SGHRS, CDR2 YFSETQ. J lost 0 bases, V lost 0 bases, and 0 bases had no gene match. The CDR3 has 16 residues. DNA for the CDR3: TGCGCCAGCAGCTTGGGGGACAGCTCTGGGGCCAACGTCCTGACTTTC. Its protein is CASSLGDSSGANVLTF.

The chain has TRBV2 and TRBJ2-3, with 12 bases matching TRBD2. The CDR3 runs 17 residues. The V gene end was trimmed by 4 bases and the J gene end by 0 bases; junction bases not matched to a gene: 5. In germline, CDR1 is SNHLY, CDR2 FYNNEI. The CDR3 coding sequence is TGTGCCAGCAGTGTAAGGGGACTAGCGGGTAGCACAGATACGCAGTATTTT. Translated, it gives CASSVRGLAGSTDTQYF. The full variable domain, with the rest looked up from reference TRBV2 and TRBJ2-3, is EPEVTQTPSHQVTQMGQEVILRCVPISNHLYFYWYRQILGQKVEFLVSFYNNEISEKSEIFDDQFSVERPDGSNFTLKIRSTKLEDSAMYFCASSVRGLAGSTDTQYFGPGTRLTVL.

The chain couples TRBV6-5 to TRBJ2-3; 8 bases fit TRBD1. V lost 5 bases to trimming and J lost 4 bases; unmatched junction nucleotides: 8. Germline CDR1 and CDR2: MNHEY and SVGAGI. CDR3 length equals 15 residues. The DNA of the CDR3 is TGTGCCAGCAGTGGGGACAGGCCTGGTGCAGATACGCAGTATTTT. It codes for CASSGDRPGADTQYF.

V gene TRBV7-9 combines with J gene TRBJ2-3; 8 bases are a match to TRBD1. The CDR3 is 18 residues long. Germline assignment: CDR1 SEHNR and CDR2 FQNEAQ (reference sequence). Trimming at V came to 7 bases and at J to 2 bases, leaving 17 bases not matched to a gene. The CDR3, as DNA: TGTGCCAGCACCCACCGAACGGACAGGGCATTAAACACAGATACGCAGTATTTT. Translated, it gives CASTHRTDRALNTDTQYF.

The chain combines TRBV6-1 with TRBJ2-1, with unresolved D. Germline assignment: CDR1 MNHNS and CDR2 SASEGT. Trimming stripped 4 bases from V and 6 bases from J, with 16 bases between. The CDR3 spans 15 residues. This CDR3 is CASSVFGSRSNEQFF. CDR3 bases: TGTGCCAGCAGTGTGTTCGGCTCGCGGAGCAATGAGCAGTTCTTC.